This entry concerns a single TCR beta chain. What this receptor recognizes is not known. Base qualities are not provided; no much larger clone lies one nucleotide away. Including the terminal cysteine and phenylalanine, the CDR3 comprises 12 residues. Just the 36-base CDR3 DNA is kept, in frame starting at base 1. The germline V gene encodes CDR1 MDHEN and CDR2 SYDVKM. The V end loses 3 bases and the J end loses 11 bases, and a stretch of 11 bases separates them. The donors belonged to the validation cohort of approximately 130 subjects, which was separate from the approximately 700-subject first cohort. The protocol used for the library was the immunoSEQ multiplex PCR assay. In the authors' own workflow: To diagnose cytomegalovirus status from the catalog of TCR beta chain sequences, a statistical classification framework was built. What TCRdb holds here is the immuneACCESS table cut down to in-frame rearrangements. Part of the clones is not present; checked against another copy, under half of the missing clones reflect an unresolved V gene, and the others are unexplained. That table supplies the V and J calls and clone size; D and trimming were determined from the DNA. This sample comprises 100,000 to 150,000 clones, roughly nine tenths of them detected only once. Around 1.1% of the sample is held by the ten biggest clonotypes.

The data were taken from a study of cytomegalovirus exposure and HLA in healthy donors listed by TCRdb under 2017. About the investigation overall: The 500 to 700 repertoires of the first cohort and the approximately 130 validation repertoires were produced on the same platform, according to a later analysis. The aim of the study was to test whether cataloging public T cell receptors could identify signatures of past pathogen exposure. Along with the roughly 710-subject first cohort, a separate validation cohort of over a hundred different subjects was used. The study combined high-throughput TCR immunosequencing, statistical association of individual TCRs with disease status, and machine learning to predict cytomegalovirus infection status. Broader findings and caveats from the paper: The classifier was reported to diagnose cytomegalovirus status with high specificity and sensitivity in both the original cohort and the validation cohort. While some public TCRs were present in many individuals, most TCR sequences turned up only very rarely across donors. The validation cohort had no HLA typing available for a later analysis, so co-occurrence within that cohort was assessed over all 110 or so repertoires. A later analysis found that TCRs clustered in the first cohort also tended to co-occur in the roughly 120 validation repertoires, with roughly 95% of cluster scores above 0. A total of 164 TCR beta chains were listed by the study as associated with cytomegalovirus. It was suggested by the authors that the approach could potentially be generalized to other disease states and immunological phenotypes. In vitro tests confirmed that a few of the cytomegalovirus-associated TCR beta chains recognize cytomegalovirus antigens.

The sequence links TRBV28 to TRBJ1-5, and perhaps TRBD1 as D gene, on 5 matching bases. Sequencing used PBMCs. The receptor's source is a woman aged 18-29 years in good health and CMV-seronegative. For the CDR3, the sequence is CASSFPGGAQHF. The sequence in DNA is TGTGCCAGCAGTTTTCCCGGGGGGGCCCAGCATTTT.